Each of the 23 T cell receptor beta chains below was sequenced from the same sample in a study of neurological immune-mediated disorders. TCRdb analysed the 5' RACE reads with MiXCR anew, one entry per CDR3 protein. The data show about 60,000 distinct CDR3 sequences, with about 8.9% seen just once and around 13% held by the top ten. Time point reported: longitudinal time-point 2. The sequenced sample was PBMCs. All receptors come from a man aged 30 to 45 in good health.

By sample fraction, this clonotype is medium-sized (0.01 to 0.1%). This sequence joins TRBV5-1 and TRBJ2-1, with 9 bases lining up with TRBD1. Germline loops: CDR1 SGHRS, CDR2 YFSETQ. This CDR3 contains 16 residues. V lost 0 bases, J lost 6 bases, and 7 bases stayed unmatched. Here the CDR3 reads CASSLVITGGFNEQFF. DNA for the CDR3: TGCGCCAGCAGCTTGGTTATAACAGGGGGCTTCAATGAGCAGTTCTTC. The full variable domain, in which reference TRBV5-1 and TRBJ2-1 provide the parts outside the CDR3, is KAGVTQTPRYLIKTRGQQVTLSCSPISGHRSVSWYQQTPGQGLQFLFEYFSETQRNKGNFPGRFSGRQFSNSRSEMNVSTLELGDSALYLCASSLVITGGFNEQFFGPGTRLTVL.

This clonotype was seen at least ten times. The chain is built from TRBV20-1 and TRBJ2-5; 7 nucleotides line up with TRBD2. The germline CDR1 and CDR2 sequences are DFQATT and SNEGSKA (reference sequence). This CDR3 is built from 15 residues. The V segment lost 0 bases and the J segment 3 bases; nucleotides outside the gene matches: 7. The CDR3 sequence: CSARDATSEKETQYF. The CDR3 coding sequence is TGCAGTGCTAGAGATGCCACTAGCGAAAAAGAGACCCAGTACTTC.

Many counts were recorded for this clonotype. Written as DNA, the CDR3 is TGTGCCAGCAGCCTAGGGACACTGCGTGAAGCTTTCTTT. It codes for CASSLGTLREAFF. The chain couples TRBV7-2 to TRBJ1-1; a possible D gene is TRBD1 (6 bases). The CDR3 is made up of 13 amino acids. The germline V and J ends were trimmed by 5 bases and 7 bases, with 14 bases remaining between them. Germline CDR1 is SGHTA and CDR2 is FQGNSA.

This clonotype came up once. The CDR3 carries no conserved terminal phenylalanine or tryptophan, so it likely arises from a read error. It is unclear where the CDR3 begins or ends on the DNA, so no DNA is shown, and the CDR3 is as TCRdb lists it. This rearrangement joins TRBV28 to TRBJ2-3. CDR1 and CDR2 (germline): MDHEN, SYDVKM. Ends included, the CDR3 has 12 residues. CDR3 residues: CASSLSADTQYI.

This clonotype was counted many times. This chain uses TRBV4-1 with TRBJ2-3; no firm D call. This CDR3 comprises 15 residues. The V gene's germline CDR1 is MGHRA and CDR2 YSYEKL. V dropped 1 base and J dropped 0 bases, with 8 bases sitting between them. This chain's CDR3 is CASSQGFGSTDTQYF. CDR3 DNA sequence: TGCGCCAGCAGCCAAGGGTTCGGTAGCACAGATACGCAGTATTTT.

In this sample, this clonotype turned up many times. This rearrangement joins TRBV10-3 to TRBJ2-1; 9 positions agree with TRBD2. There are 16 residues in the CDR3. Trimming removed 0 bases from V and 1 base from J; junction bases left unmatched: 1. CDR1 and CDR2 (germline): ENHRY, SYGVKD. The CDR3 DNA reads TGTGCCATCAGTGAGTCTCTAGCGGGATCCTACAATGAGCAGTTCTTC. Amino acids: CAISESLAGSYNEQFF.

This clonotype was recorded at least ten times. The chain has TRBV20-1 and TRBJ2-3; D unclear. The CDR3 consists of 16 residues. With 6 bases removed from V and 1 base from J, the gap between germline ends came to 20 bases. CDR1 is DFQATT and CDR2 is SNEGSKA in the germline V gene (reference sequence). CDR3 sequence reads: CSATGPRVSGTDTQYF. The DNA of the CDR3 is TGCAGTGCCACCGGCCCGCGAGTTTCCGGCACAGATACGCAGTATTTT.

This chain connects TRBV2 to TRBJ1-1; D uncertain. Trimming left V 6 bases short and J 6 bases short, with 14 bases between. Germline assignment: CDR1 SNHLY and CDR2 FYNNEI. CDR3 length: 13 residues. The CDR3 nucleotides are TGTGCCAGCAGCGGACCCTTTGGGCCTGAAGCTTTCTTT. Translation gives CASSGPFGPEAFF.

This clonotype was counted many times. The V gene is TRBV6-6, the J gene TRBJ2-5; D is perhaps TRBD1 or TRBD2 (5 bases each). Trimming pared 4 bases from V and 1 base from J, leaving 16 bases between. Germline values: CDR1 MNHNY, CDR2 SVGAGI (reference sequence). The CDR3 consists of 16 residues. CDR3 residues: CASSLTTGTGQETQYF. CDR3 bases: TGTGCCAGCAGTTTGACCACCGGGACGGGCCAAGAGACCCAGTACTTC.

The chain carries TRBV7-4 and TRBJ2-3; the D gene could be TRBD1 or TRBD2 (7 bases each). Germline V gene sequence: CDR1 SGHVT, CDR2 SQSDAQ. V was shortened by 2 bases and J by 5 bases, with 23 bases between the two germline ends. The CDR3 spans 18 residues. The CDR3 loop is CASSLKSPQGGEEDTQYF. The CDR3 DNA reads TGTGCCAGCAGCTTAAAATCCCCGCAGGGGGGGGAGGAAGATACGCAGTATTTT.

This clonotype was observed at least ten times. This chain links TRBV12-3 or TRBV12-4 with TRBJ1-2; D is unclear. Trimming took 7 bases from V and 5 from J, leaving 20 bases between them. The CDR3 runs to 15 residues. The CDR3 sequence is CASTPSSGRSYGYTF. As DNA, the CDR3 is TGTGCCAGCACCCCTTCGTCCGGCCGAAGTTATGGCTACACCTTC.

In this sample, this clonotype turned up many times. CDR3 protein: CASSLKPGWGLDIQYF. As DNA, the CDR3 is TGTGCCAGCAGCTTGAAACCAGGATGGGGGTTGGACATTCAGTACTTC. The rearrangement links TRBV5-5 to TRBJ2-4; D may be TRBD1 or TRBD2 (5 bases each). This CDR3 is built from 16 residues. Germline V gives CDR1 SGHKS, CDR2 YYEKEE (reference sequence). Trimming shortened V by 1 base and J by 8 bases, and 19 bases separated the two germline ends.

This clonotype was recorded at least ten times. V usage is TRBV20-1 and J usage is TRBJ2-7, with TRBD2 identical over 8 bases. V trimming: 2 bases; J trimming: 3 bases; junction bases outside the gene matches: 6. Germline CDR1 and CDR2: DFQATT and SNEGSKA (reference sequence). CDR3 length: 14 residues. CDR3 sequence reads: CSARNSGGGYEQYF. The DNA of the CDR3 is TGCAGTGCTAGAAATTCGGGAGGGGGCTACGAGCAGTACTTC.

This clonotype was counted a few times. This rearrangement joins TRBV5-1 to TRBJ2-1; TRBD2 matches 9 bases. This CDR3 comprises 15 residues. CDR1 is SGHRS, CDR2 YFSETQ, per germline. The V segment lost 0 bases and the J segment 8 bases; nucleotides outside the gene matches: 6. CDR3 residues: CASSLGLAAPDEQFF. CDR3 nucleotide sequence: TGCGCCAGCAGCTTGGGACTAGCGGCACCGGATGAGCAGTTCTTC.

At least ten counts were recorded for this clonotype. The chain employs TRBV18 and TRBJ2-7; D remains ambiguous. This CDR3 region has 11 residues. Germline assignment: CDR1 KGHSH and CDR2 LQKENI. With 6 bases removed from V and 7 bases from J, the gap between germline ends came to 10 bases. The CDR3 loop reads CASSPQEEQYF. Here the CDR3 DNA reads TGTGCCAGCTCCCCTCAGGAGGAGCAGTACTTC.

This clonotype showed up many times. This chain connects TRBV12-3 or TRBV12-4 to TRBJ1-4; TRBD1 agrees at 7 bases. CDR3 size: 14 residues. Losses at the gene ends were 4 bases for V and 4 bases for J; bases not matched to a gene: 3. CDR3 region: CASSSGTVNEKLFF. The DNA for the CDR3 is TGTGCCAGCAGTTCCGGGACAGTTAATGAAAAACTGTTTTTT.

In its sample, this clonotype was seen many times. This chain joins TRBV15 and TRBJ1-1, with D unresolved. V was trimmed by 0 bases and J by 4 bases, leaving 9 bases between them. The CDR3 is 14 residues long. From germline, CDR1 is LNHNV and CDR2 YYDKDF (reference sequence). This CDR3 reads CATSRDKGPTEAFF. CDR3 DNA sequence: TGTGCCACCAGCAGAGATAAAGGTCCCACTGAAGCTTTCTTT.

This clonotype has a count of ten or more. The rearrangement links TRBV20-1 to TRBJ2-7, with TRBD2 identical over 14 bases. This CDR3 region has 14 residues. With 4 bases clipped from V and 3 bases from J, the junction kept 2 bases outside the gene matches. The V gene's germline CDR1 is DFQATT and CDR2 SNEGSKA (reference sequence). The CDR3 bases are TGCAGTGCTACGGGACTAGCGGGGGACTACGAGCAGTACTTC. This codes for CSATGLAGDYEQYF.

This clonotype was picked up many times. The rearrangement links TRBV20-1 to TRBJ2-1, with 8 bases that match TRBD2. Germline-derived CDR1 and CDR2 are DFQATT and SNEGSKA (reference sequence). Losses at the gene ends were 6 bases for V and 2 bases for J; bases not matched to a gene: 12. There are 16 residues in the CDR3. Written as DNA, the CDR3 is TGCAGTGCCCAACACCAGGGCGGGAGGCCCTACAATGAGCAGTTCTTC. Translation: CSAQHQGGRPYNEQFF.

This clonotype was detected many times. The chain links TRBV10-3 to TRBJ2-1; 10 bases align to TRBD1. The germline CDR1 and CDR2 sequences are ENHRY and SYGVKD. This CDR3 has 13 residues. V lost 6 bases to trimming and J lost 5 bases; unmatched junction nucleotides: 1. The CDR3 region has the DNA TGTGCCATCAGCGGGACAGGGGACAATGAGCAGTTCTTC. This codes for CAISGTGDNEQFF.

The rearrangement uses TRBV12-3 or TRBV12-4 and TRBJ1-5; D may be TRBD1 (5 bases). Trimming removed 1 base at V and 3 bases at J, with 16 bases between. This CDR3 comprises 17 residues. The CDR3 bases are TGTGCCAGCAGTTTAGGAGGAGGGGTGGGGTCCAATCAGCCCCAGCATTTT. Protein: CASSLGGGVGSNQPQHF.

V and J are TRBV5-1 and TRBJ1-3; D is perhaps TRBD1 (6 bases). CDR3 length equals 14 residues. The V and J ends lost 2 bases and 3 bases respectively, with 9 bases between them. The germline gives CDR1 SGHRS, CDR2 YFSETQ. CDR3 coding DNA: TGCGCCAGCAGCTTTGCAGGGGTTGGAAACACCATATATTTT. It translates to CASSFAGVGNTIYF.

This clonotype showed up many times. The V and J genes are TRBV7-2 and TRBJ1-2; TRBD1 might be the D (5 bases). This CDR3 has 14 amino acids. Deletions cut 3 bases from V and 6 bases from J, with 14 bases between. Per the germline V gene, CDR1 is SGHTA and CDR2 is FQGNSA. The CDR3 sequence: CASSLMGGSDGYTF. The CDR3 DNA reads TGTGCCAGCAGCTTGATGGGGGGGTCGGATGGCTACACCTTC.